Listed below are T cell receptor beta chains from one sample, sequenced in a study of cytomegalovirus exposure and HLA in healthy donors. Measured with immunoSEQ multiplex PCR; TCRdb has only the in-frame clones, and not every one. The repertoire holds tens of thousands of clones, with about 88% as singletons. Sequencing was performed on PBMCs. These TCRs come from a woman in her forties or fifties in good health and CMV-seronegative. CDR3s include the opening cysteine and the closing phenylalanine or tryptophan. The D gene is left open where the match is weak. Size is stated for part of the rows, as once, few or many counts, or as a class when the clone is expanded.

d_call	v_call	j_call	clone_size	cdr3_aa	cdr3_nt
-	TRBV25-1	TRBJ1-4	-	CASSDRGSGEKLFF	TGTGCCAGCAGTGATCGGGGAAGCGGTGAAAAACTGTTTTTT
TRBD2	TRBV7-9	TRBJ2-5	-	CASSIAGAQETQYF	TGTGCCAGCAGCATAGCGGGGGCCCAAGAGACCCAGTACTTC
-	TRBV7-8	TRBJ1-1	few	CASSFVQGFTEAFF	TGTGCCAGCAGCTTCGTGCAGGGCTTTACTGAAGCTTTCTTT
-	TRBV7-6	TRBJ2-1	-	CASSLLGGIYNEQFF	TGTGCCAGCAGCTTATTAGGCGGTATTTACAATGAGCAGTTCTTC
-	TRBV29-1	TRBJ1-2	once	CSVQGIYGYAF	TGCAGCGTACAGGGTATCTATGGCTACGCCTTC
-	TRBV9	TRBJ2-3	-	CASSVEGGGRWGDTQYF	TGTGCCAGCAGCGTAGAAGGGGGAGGGAGATGGGGAGATACGCAGTATTTT
-	TRBV21-1	TRBJ2-3	-	CASSPGLAGVSTQYF	TGTGCCAGCAGCCCGGGACTAGCGGGAGTAAGTACGCAGTATTTT
TRBD1	TRBV6-5	TRBJ1-2	-	CASTQDRVVYGYTF	TGTGCCAGCACCCAAGACAGGGTTGTCTATGGCTACACCTTC
-	TRBV28	TRBJ2-7	few	CASGIENEQYF	TGTGCCAGCGGTATAGAAAACGAGCAGTACTTC
-	TRBV15	TRBJ1-2	-	CATSREGGQQYGYTF	TGTGCCACCAGCAGAGAGGGAGGGCAACAGTATGGCTACACCTTC
-	TRBV28	TRBJ2-3	-	CASSFRDTYTDTQYF	TGTGCCAGCAGTTTCCGGGACACTTACACAGATACGCAGTATTTT
-	TRBV28	TRBJ1-1	-	CANRATGSTEAFF	TGTGCCAACAGGGCGACAGGCTCTACTGAAGCTTTCTTT
-	TRBV29-1	TRBJ2-1	-	CSVVGGGGNEQFF	TGCAGCGTTGTAGGGGGGGGTGGCAATGAGCAGTTCTTC
-	TRBV7-9	TRBJ1-6	-	CASNEQSNSPLHF	TGTGCCAGCAACGAACAGTCCAATTCACCCCTCCACTTT
TRBD2	TRBV7-2	TRBJ2-2	-	CASSSRTSNTGELFF	TGTGCCAGCAGCTCCCGGACTAGCAACACCGGGGAGCTGTTTTTT
TRBD2	TRBV25-1	TRBJ2-1	-	CASGPAGVYNEQFF	TGTGCCAGCGGACCAGCGGGAGTCTACAATGAGCAGTTCTTC
TRBD2	TRBV5-4	TRBJ2-5	-	CASSLVAGGEETQYF	TGTGCCAGCAGCTTGGTAGCGGGGGGGGAAGAGACCCAGTACTTC
TRBD2	TRBV6-5	TRBJ2-7	-	CASYSGLASEQYF	TGTGCCAGCTACAGCGGACTAGCGTCCGAGCAGTACTTC
-	TRBV6-1	TRBJ1-4	-	CASSEDHQSGTRREKLFF	TGTGCCAGCAGTGAAGACCACCAATCCGGGACAAGAAGAGAAAAACTGTTTTTT
-	TRBV7-2	TRBJ2-2	-	CASSPNRANTGELFF	TGTGCCAGCAGCCCCAACCGGGCGAACACCGGGGAGCTGTTTTTT
TRBD2	TRBV27	TRBJ2-3	-	CASSVLAGGPTDTQYF	TGTGCCAGCAGTGTACTAGCGGGAGGGCCCACAGATACGCAGTATTTT
TRBD2	TRBV9	TRBJ2-3	-	CASSLGLAGGPDTQYF	TGTGCCAGCAGCTTGGGGCTGGCGGGGGGGCCGGATACGCAGTATTTT
-	TRBV2	TRBJ2-1	-	CASSEEVAGAKPKGSYNEQFF	TGTGCCAGCAGTGAAGAAGTTGCGGGCGCGAAGCCTAAGGGCTCCTACAATGAGCAGTTCTTC
-	TRBV30	TRBJ1-3	-	CAWRGGGNTIYF	TGTGCCTGGCGGGGAGGTGGAAACACCATATATTTT
-	TRBV5-5	TRBJ1-2	-	CASSSRGAQIANYGYTF	TGTGCCAGCAGCTCGCGTGGGGCGCAAATTGCTAACTATGGCTACACCTTC
-	TRBV7-2	TRBJ2-1	-	CASRSRPSYNEQFF	TGTGCCAGCAGGAGCAGGCCCTCCTACAATGAGCAGTTCTTC
-	TRBV6-5	TRBJ1-4	few	CASSSSDFNEKLFF	TGTGCCAGCAGTTCCAGCGATTTTAATGAAAAACTGTTTTTT
-	TRBV6-5	TRBJ2-7	-	CASCRVSGSYEQYF	TGTGCCAGTTGCAGGGTAAGCGGGTCCTACGAGCAGTACTTC
TRBD2	TRBV4-2	TRBJ2-5	-	CASSSASGGAGETQYF	TGTGCCAGCAGTTCCGCTAGCGGGGGGGCCGGAGAGACCCAGTACTTC
TRBD1	TRBV5-1	TRBJ2-7	-	CASSEGPGTGGLEQYF	TGCGCCAGCAGCGAAGGACCCGGGACAGGGGGCCTCGAGCAGTACTTC
-	TRBV4-2	TRBJ2-7	-	CASSQDRRYEQYF	TGTGCCAGCAGCCAAGATAGGAGGTACGAGCAGTACTTC
-	TRBV29-1	TRBJ2-2	-	CSVAEGLTGELFF	TGCAGCGTTGCTGAGGGTCTGACCGGGGAGCTGTTTTTT
-	TRBV5-5	TRBJ1-6	-	CASSPPQDNSPLHF	TGTGCCAGCAGCCCTCCCCAGGATAATTCACCCCTCCACTTT
-	TRBV4-2	TRBJ2-2	few	CASSQEGLTNTGELFF	TGTGCCAGCAGCCAAGAGGGTCTGACAAACACCGGGGAGCTGTTTTTT
TRBD1	TRBV28	TRBJ1-2	-	CASSAVTGGADYGYTF	TGTGCCAGCAGTGCAGTGACAGGGGGCGCGGACTATGGCTACACCTTC
-	TRBV14	TRBJ2-4	once	CASSQGVAIKNIQYF	TGTGCCAGCAGCCAGGGAGTAGCGATCAAAAACATTCAGTACTTC
TRBD1	TRBV19	TRBJ1-2	-	CASSSTGGSGYTF	TGTGCCAGTAGTAGTACAGGGGGCTCGGGCTACACCTTC
-	TRBV4-3	TRBJ2-2	-	CASSQDIGGRGDTGELFF	TGCGCCAGCAGCCAAGATATTGGAGGGAGAGGAGACACCGGGGAGCTGTTTTTT
-	TRBV6-1	TRBJ1-2	once	CASRRTEGYGYTF	TGTGCCAGCAGAAGGACGGAGGGTTATGGCTACACCTTC
TRBD1	TRBV4-1	TRBJ1-2	-	CASSQDEGAADYGYTF	TGCGCCAGCAGCCAAGACGAGGGGGCTGCAGACTATGGCTACACCTTC